One sample yielded the 10 T cell receptor beta chains listed below, sequenced in a study of cytomegalovirus exposure and HLA in healthy donors. The PCR made use of 60 Vbeta and 13 Jbeta primers. Sequenced by immunoSEQ multiplex PCR; TCRdb stores in-frame clones only, minus some. Found here are 80,000 to 95,000 clones, almost 85% of them singletons; the top ten hold around 6%. Sequencing was done on a sample of PBMCs. These receptors were taken from a woman aged 18-35 years in good health and CMV-seropositive.

This clone was counted between two and nine times. This rearrangement joins TRBV28 to TRBJ2-1; 7 nucleotides line up with TRBD2. Trimming removed 4 bases from V and 2 bases from J; junction bases left unmatched: 5. Germline CDR1 and CDR2: MDHEN and SYDVKM. CDR3 length equals 15 residues. The CDR3, as DNA: TGTGCCAGCAGTTCCACCGGACTAGCCTACAATGAGCAGTTCTTC. This sequence encodes CASSSTGLAYNEQFF.

The genes are TRBV10-1 and TRBJ2-6, with 7 bases identical to TRBD1. The V gene's germline CDR1 is WNHNN and CDR2 SYGVQD (reference sequence). The CDR3 has 17 amino acids. J gave up 0 bases and V 7 bases, and 9 bases lay outside the gene matches. CDR3 loop: CASTPGQKFSGANVLTF. CDR3 bases: TGCGCCAGCACCCCGGGACAGAAGTTCTCTGGGGCCAACGTCCTGACTTTC.

CDR3 residues: CASSLQGPDTQYF. DNA for the CDR3: TGTGCCAGCAGCTTGCAGGGTCCAGATACGCAGTATTTT. V is TRBV5-6 and J is TRBJ2-3; tentatively, D is TRBD1 (5 bases). This CDR3 contains 13 residues. From germline, CDR1 is SGHDT and CDR2 YYEEEE. Trimming removed 1 base at V and 4 bases at J, with 7 bases between. Drawing the rest from reference TRBV5-6 and TRBJ2-3, the complete variable domain is DAGVTQSPTHLIKTRGQQVTLRCSPKSGHDTVSWYQQALGQGPQFIFQYYEEEERQRGNFPDRFSGHQFPNYSSELNVNALLLGDSALYLCASSLQGPDTQYFGPGTRLTVL.

This clone was counted once. V gene TRBV27 combines with J gene TRBJ1-1, with 9 bases fitting TRBD1. The CDR3 runs to 17 residues. J lost 1 base, V lost 4 bases, and 10 bases had no gene match. Germline lookup yields CDR1 MNHEY and CDR2 SMNVEV (reference sequence). CDR3 nucleotides: TGTGCCAGCAGTTGGGCCCCGGGACAGGGCTGGAACACTGAAGCTTTCTTT. Translated: CASSWAPGQGWNTEAFF.

The CDR3 region is CASSFSSNQPQHF. The CDR3 DNA reads TGTGCCAGCAGTTTTAGCAGCAATCAGCCCCAGCATTTT. This sequence joins TRBV27 and TRBJ1-5, with unresolved D. CDR1 and CDR2 (germline): MNHEY, SMNVEV (reference sequence). This CDR3 comprises 13 residues. The V end lost 3 bases, the J end lost 1 base, and 4 bases lay between the germline ends.

The CDR3 DNA reads TGTGCCAGCAGACCCCCTGGGTTCGCGGTTTTGCCCCAGTACTTC. Protein sequence: CASRPPGFAVLPQYF. This chain links TRBV2 with TRBJ2-5; D is ambiguous. The CDR3 has 15 amino acids. Trimming took 6 bases from V and 9 from J, leaving 23 bases between them. Per the germline V gene, CDR1 is SNHLY and CDR2 is FYNNEI. The whole variable domain, remainder taken from reference TRBV2 and TRBJ2-5, is EPEVTQTPSHQVTQMGQEVILRCVPISNHLYFYWYRQILGQKVEFLVSFYNNEISEKSEIFDDQFSVERPDGSNFTLKIRSTKLEDSAMYFCASRPPGFAVLPQYFGPGTRLLVL.

The chain carries TRBV15 and TRBJ2-1; no reliable D call. V lost 4 bases, J lost 1 base, and 11 bases lay in between. The CDR3 loop spans 15 amino acids. Per the germline V gene, CDR1 is LNHNV and CDR2 is YYDKDF (reference sequence). The CDR3 nucleotides are TGTGCCACCAGCACCAGAACAGATTCCTACAATGAGCAGTTCTTC. This sequence encodes CATSTRTDSYNEQFF.

The chain uses TRBV7-2 and TRBJ2-7; D possibly corresponds to TRBD2 (5 bases). This CDR3 has 15 residues. The V end was cut by 1 base, the J end by 5 bases, with 15 bases between. Germline V CDR1 and CDR2: SGHTA, FQGNSA. The CDR3 protein is CASSLDSGSSDEQYF. The CDR3 DNA follows: TGTGCCAGCAGCTTAGATAGTGGGAGTTCCGACGAGCAGTACTTC.

The chain carries TRBV7-8 and TRBJ1-2, with D possibly matching TRBD1 (5 bases). V was pared by 5 bases and J by 12 bases, with 19 bases between. Germline CDR1 is SGHVS and CDR2 is FQNEAQ. There are 13 residues in the CDR3. The CDR3 protein is CASSPRAGINNTF. CDR3 DNA: TGTGCCAGCAGCCCCAGGGCAGGAATCAATAACACCTTC.

The CDR3 sequence: CASSLGGPWQETQYF. In nucleotides, the CDR3 is TGCGCCAGCAGCTTGGGAGGTCCGTGGCAGGAGACCCAGTACTTC. V and J are TRBV5-1 and TRBJ2-5; D unresolved. V was cut by 0 bases and J by 5 bases, with 14 bases left in between. CDR3 length: 15 amino acids. CDR1 SGHRS and CDR2 YFSETQ come from the germline V gene.